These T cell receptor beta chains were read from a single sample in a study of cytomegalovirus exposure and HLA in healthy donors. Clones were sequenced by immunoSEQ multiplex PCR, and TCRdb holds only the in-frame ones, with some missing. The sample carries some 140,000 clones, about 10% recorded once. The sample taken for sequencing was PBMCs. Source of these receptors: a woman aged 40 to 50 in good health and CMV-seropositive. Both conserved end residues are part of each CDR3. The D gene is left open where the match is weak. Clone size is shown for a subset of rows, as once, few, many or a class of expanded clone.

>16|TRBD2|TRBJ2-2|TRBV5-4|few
TGTGCCAGCAGCCCCCGGGAGCGGGGGAACACCGGGGAGCTGTTTTTT
CASSPRERGNTGELFF
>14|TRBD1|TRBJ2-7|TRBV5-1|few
TGCGCCAGCAGTCTGGTAGGGGGCGAGAACGAGCAGTACTTC
CASSLVGGENEQYF
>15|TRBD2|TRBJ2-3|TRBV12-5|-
TGTGCTAGTACTTCGGGACTAGCGGGGAGGGATACGCAGTATTTT
CASTSGLAGRDTQYF
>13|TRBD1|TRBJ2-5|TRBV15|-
TGTGCCACCAGCAACGGGACAGAAGAGACCCAGTACTTC
CATSNGTEETQYF
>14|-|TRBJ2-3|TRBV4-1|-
TGCGCCAGCAGCCAAGACTTAAGCACAGATACGCAGTATTTT
CASSQDLSTDTQYF
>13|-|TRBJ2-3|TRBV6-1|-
TGTGCCAGCAGTGAGGAGTACACAGATACGCAGTATTTT
CASSEEYTDTQYF
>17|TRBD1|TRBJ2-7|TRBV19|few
TGTGCCAGTAGCGGGACAGGGGTGAGTTTTCCACCATCCGAGCAGTACTTC
CASSGTGVSFPPSEQYF
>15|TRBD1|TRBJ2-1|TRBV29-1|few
TGCAGCGTGGGGGTGGGACAGGGGTTTATGTATGAGCAGTTCTTC
CSVGVGQGFMYEQFF
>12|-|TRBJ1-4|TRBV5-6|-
TGTGCCAGCAGCTTGGGTAGCGAAAAACTGTTTTTT
CASSLGSEKLFF
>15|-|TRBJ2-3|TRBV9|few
TGTGCCAGCAGCGTAGAGGGTAGCGTAACAGATACGCAGTATTTT
CASSVEGSVTDTQYF
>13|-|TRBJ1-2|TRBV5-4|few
TGTGCCAGCAGCCGCCCGGGGGGCTATGGCTACACCTTC
CASSRPGGYGYTF
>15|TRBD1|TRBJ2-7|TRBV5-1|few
TGCGCCAGCAGCTTAACCGGGACAGGGACCTACGAGCAGTACTTC
CASSLTGTGTYEQYF
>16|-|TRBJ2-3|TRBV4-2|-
TGTGCCAGCAGCCAAGCCGGCGGGGGCCGCACAGATACGCAGTATTTT
CASSQAGGGRTDTQYF
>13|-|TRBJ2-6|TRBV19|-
TGTGCCAGTAGGAAGCGGGGGGCCAACGTCCTGACTTTC
CASRKRGANVLTF
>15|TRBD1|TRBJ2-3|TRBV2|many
TGTGCCAGCAGTGAAAGGGGGACAGGGCTAGGTACGCAGTATTTT
CASSERGTGLGTQYF
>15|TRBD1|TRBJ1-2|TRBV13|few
TGTGCCAGCAGCCCCGGACAGGGCGTTAACTATGGCTACACCTTC
CASSPGQGVNYGYTF
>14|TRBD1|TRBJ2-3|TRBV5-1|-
TGCGCCAGCAGCTTGGGACAGGGGGCAGATACGCAGTATTTT
CASSLGQGADTQYF